A single sample gave rise to the 12 T cell receptor beta chains below, sequenced in a study of shared clonotypes between healthy human individuals. Sequencing was performed with immunoSEQ multiplex PCR; in TCRdb, only in-frame clones are kept and a portion is missing. The table includes over a million clones, about 76% detected once. The sample comprised memory CD4+ T cells sorted from blood. Subset: CD45RA-negative fraction. These receptors originate from a man younger than 35 in good health.

This clone was picked up many times. This rearrangement joins TRBV6-5 to TRBJ2-5; D is ambiguous. This CDR3 spans 12 amino acids. V gave up 5 bases and J gave up 4 bases, with 8 bases separating them. CDR1 is MNHEY, CDR2 SVGAGI, per germline. The CDR3 protein is CASSLYGETQYF. The CDR3 bases are TGTGCCAGCAGTCTCTATGGAGAGACCCAGTACTTC.

A word on this clone: This clone may be a read error of a much larger clone one base away. The sample has other DNA sequences that encode this CDR3 too. The V gene is TRBV2, the J gene TRBJ2-5; D not certain. The CDR3 sequence is 11 residues long. The V end lost 4 bases, the J end lost 5 bases, and 5 bases lay between the germline ends. Germline assignment: CDR1 SNHLY and CDR2 FYNNEI. The CDR3 DNA reads TGTGCCAGCAGTGTGCAGGAGACCCAGTACTTC. It is translated as CASSVQETQYF. Looking up the rest from reference TRBV2 and TRBJ2-5 gives the full variable domain: EPEVTQTPSHQVTQMGQEVILRCVPISNHLYFYWYRQILGQKVEFLVSFYNNEISEKSEIFDDQFSVERPDGSNFTLKIRSTKLEDSAMYFCASSVQETQYFGPGTRLLVL.

The chain uses TRBV11-2 and TRBJ1-1, with no clear D. Trimming pared 5 bases from V and 1 base from J, leaving 11 bases between. Germline lookup yields CDR1 SGHAT and CDR2 FQNNGV. There are 14 residues in the CDR3. The DNA for the CDR3 is TGTGCCAGCAGCCCCAAACCGGAGAACACTGAAGCTTTCTTT. Residues: CASSPKPENTEAFF.

This clone was seen a handful of times. Other DNA sequences in this specimen translate into the identical CDR3. This chain connects TRBV7-9 to TRBJ2-5; TRBD1 agrees at 10 bases. Trimming at V came to 4 bases and at J to 1 base, leaving 0 bases not matched to a gene. CDR3 length equals 14 residues. In germline, CDR1 is SEHNR, CDR2 FQNEAQ (reference sequence). DNA of the CDR3: TGTGCCAGCAGCTGGGACAGGGGCCAAGAGACCCAGTACTTC. Residues: CASSWDRGQETQYF.

There are a few counts of this clone. The chain couples TRBV30 to TRBJ1-5; D may be TRBD1 (5 bases). Germline CDR1 GTSNPN, CDR2 SVGIG (reference sequence). Trimming took off 3 bases at V and 0 bases at J, with 12 bases between the two ends. This CDR3 is built from 15 residues. The DNA of the CDR3 is TGTGCCTGGAGGAAAAGGGGCGATAGCAATCAGCCCCAGCATTTT. It codes for CAWRKRGDSNQPQHF. Full variable domain (outside the CDR3, taken from reference TRBV30 and TRBJ1-5): SQTIHQWPATLVQPVGSPLSLECTVEGTSNPNLYWYRQAAGRGLQLLFYSVGIGQISSEVPQNLSASRPQDRQFILSSKKLLLSDSGFYLCAWRKRGDSNQPQHFGDGTRLSIL.

On this clone itself: This specimen includes other DNA sequences encoding the same CDR3. The chain uses TRBV9 and TRBJ2-7; 9 bases match TRBD2. This CDR3 has 14 residues. J was trimmed by 2 bases and V by 4 bases; bases with no gene match: 4. Germline loops: CDR1 SGDLS, CDR2 YYNGEE. The CDR3 reads CASSLTSGTYEQYF. As DNA, the CDR3 is TGTGCCAGCAGCTTGACTAGCGGTACCTACGAGCAGTACTTC.

V is TRBV10-3 and J is TRBJ2-5; D gene unclear. This CDR3 is built from 12 residues. V shed 5 bases and J shed 4 bases, with 8 bases lying between them. CDR1 and CDR2 (germline): ENHRY, SYGVKD. The CDR3 nucleotides read TGTGCCATCAGTAACCTTAGAGAGACCCAGTACTTC. Residues: CAISNLRETQYF.

Of note for this clone: Other nucleotide sequences from this sample produce the same CDR3. The genes are TRBV5-6 and TRBJ1-4, with unresolved D. CDR1 is SGHDT and CDR2 is YYEEEE in the germline V gene. V was pared by 0 bases and J by 2 bases, with 5 bases between. The CDR3 consists of 14 residues. The CDR3, as DNA: TGTGCCAGCAGCTTGGGGCGGACTAATGAAAAACTGTTTTTT. Amino acid sequence: CASSLGRTNEKLFF.

This clone was found a few times. Other DNA sequences in this sample translate to the same CDR3. The CDR3, as DNA: TGTGCCTGGAGTGCGGGGGCTAGCACAGATACGCAGTATTTT. It is translated as CAWSAGASTDTQYF. The chain recombines TRBV30 with TRBJ2-3, with D perhaps given as TRBD1 or TRBD2 (6 bases each). There are 14 residues in the CDR3. CDR1 GTSNPN and CDR2 SVGIG come from the germline V gene (reference sequence). Trimming shortened V by 1 base and J by 0 bases, and 8 bases separated the two germline ends.

The chain employs TRBV9 and TRBJ2-5; 7 bases agree with TRBD2. The CDR3 contains 16 residues. The J segment lost 2 bases and the V segment lost 3 bases, leaving 10 bases of the junction unmatched. CDR1 and CDR2 from the germline V gene are SGDLS and YYNGEE. CDR3 DNA sequence: TGTGCCAGCAGCGGAAGACTAGCAGCTAAACAAGAGACCCAGTACTTC. It specifies CASSGRLAAKQETQYF.

This clone was seen a handful of times. V usage is TRBV6-4 and J usage is TRBJ2-1, with 8 bases matching TRBD1. Germline CDR1 MRHNA, CDR2 SNTAGT. The CDR3 consists of 13 residues. J lost 10 bases, V lost 3 bases, and 5 bases had no gene match. The CDR3 loop is CASSDWTGNEQFF. CDR3 nucleotides: TGTGCCAGCAGTGATTGGACAGGGAACGAGCAGTTCTTC.

This clone was seen a single time. The chain is built from TRBV7-9 and TRBJ2-7, with 7 bases that match TRBD2. Looked up from germline, CDR1 is SEHNR and CDR2 is FQNEAQ (reference sequence). Trimming removed 4 bases from V and 6 bases from J; junction bases left unmatched: 9. This CDR3 has 14 amino acids. In nucleotides, the CDR3 is TGTGCCAGCAGCTCCGGGACTATTCGGTCCGAGCAGTACTTC. This translates into CASSSGTIRSEQYF. The full variable domain, its missing parts supplied by reference TRBV7-9 and TRBJ2-7, is DTGVSQNPRHKITKRGQNVTFRCDPISEHNRLYWYRQTLGQGPEFLTYFQNEAQLEKSRLLSDRFSAERPKGSFSTLEIQRTEQGDSAMYLCASSSGTIRSEQYFGPGTRLTVT.